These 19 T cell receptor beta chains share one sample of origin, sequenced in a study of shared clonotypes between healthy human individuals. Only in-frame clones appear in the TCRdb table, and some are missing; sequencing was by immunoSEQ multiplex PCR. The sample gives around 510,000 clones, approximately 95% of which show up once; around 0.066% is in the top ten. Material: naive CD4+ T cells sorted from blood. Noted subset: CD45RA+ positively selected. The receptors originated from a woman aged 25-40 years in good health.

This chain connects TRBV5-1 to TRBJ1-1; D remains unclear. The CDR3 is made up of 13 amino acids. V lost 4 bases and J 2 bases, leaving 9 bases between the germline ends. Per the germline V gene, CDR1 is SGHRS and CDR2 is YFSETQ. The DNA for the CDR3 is TGCGCCAGCAGCGACCCAGCTAACACTGAAGCTTTCTTT. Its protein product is CASSDPANTEAFF.

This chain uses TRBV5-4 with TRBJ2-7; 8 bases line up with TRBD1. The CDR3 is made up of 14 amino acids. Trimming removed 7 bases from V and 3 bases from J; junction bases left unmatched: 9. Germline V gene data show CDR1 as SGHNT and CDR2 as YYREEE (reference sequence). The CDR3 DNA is TGTGCCAGCTCCAGGGGACAGGAGCTCTACGAGCAGTACTTC. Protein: CASSRGQELYEQYF.

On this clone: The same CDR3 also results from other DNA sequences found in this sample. The CDR3 DNA sequence: TGTGCCAGCTCACCGCCAGGGCTCACAGATACGCAGTATTTT. Translation gives CASSPPGLTDTQYF. The V and J genes are TRBV18 and TRBJ2-3; tentative D call: TRBD1 (5 bases). CDR3 size: 14 residues. The germline CDR1 and CDR2 sequences are KGHSH and LQKENI. V shed 3 bases and J shed 2 bases, with 9 bases lying between them.

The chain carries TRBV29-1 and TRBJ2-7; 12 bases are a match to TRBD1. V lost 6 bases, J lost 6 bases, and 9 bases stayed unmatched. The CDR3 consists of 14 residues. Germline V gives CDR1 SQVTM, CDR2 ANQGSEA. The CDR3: CSVETGTGGFEQYF. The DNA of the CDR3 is TGCAGCGTGGAAACCGGGACAGGGGGCTTCGAGCAGTACTTC.

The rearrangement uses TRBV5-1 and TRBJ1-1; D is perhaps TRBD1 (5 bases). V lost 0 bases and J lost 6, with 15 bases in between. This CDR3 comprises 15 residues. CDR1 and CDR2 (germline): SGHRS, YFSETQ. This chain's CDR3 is CASSLGPGRRAEAFF. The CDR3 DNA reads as TGCGCCAGCAGCTTGGGGCCAGGGAGGAGGGCTGAAGCTTTCTTT.

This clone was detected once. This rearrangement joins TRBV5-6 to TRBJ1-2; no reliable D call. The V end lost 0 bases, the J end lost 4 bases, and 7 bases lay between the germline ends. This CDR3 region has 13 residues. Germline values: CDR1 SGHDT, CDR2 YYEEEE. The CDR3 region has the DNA TGTGCCAGCAGCTTGGGGGGTACCTATGGCTACACCTTC. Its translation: CASSLGGTYGYTF. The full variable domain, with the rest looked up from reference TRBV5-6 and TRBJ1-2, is DAGVTQSPTHLIKTRGQQVTLRCSPKSGHDTVSWYQQALGQGPQFIFQYYEEEERQRGNFPDRFSGHQFPNYSSELNVNALLLGDSALYLCASSLGGTYGYTFGSGTRLTVV.

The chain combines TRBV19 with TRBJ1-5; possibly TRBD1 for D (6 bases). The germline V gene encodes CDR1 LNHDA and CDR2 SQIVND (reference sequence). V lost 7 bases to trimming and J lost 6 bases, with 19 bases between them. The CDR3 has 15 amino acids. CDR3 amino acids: CASTQQTGGAQPQHF. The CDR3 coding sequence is TGTGCCAGTACTCAACAAACGGGGGGGGCTCAGCCCCAGCATTTT.

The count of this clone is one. DNA for the CDR3: TGCAGTGCTACCTCCCTCTACGAGCAGTACTTC. Protein product: CSATSLYEQYF. The chain links TRBV20-1 to TRBJ2-7; D remains unclear. The CDR3 sequence is 11 residues long. V lost 4 bases, J lost 3 bases, and 7 bases lay in between. Germline V CDR1 and CDR2: DFQATT, SNEGSKA (reference sequence).

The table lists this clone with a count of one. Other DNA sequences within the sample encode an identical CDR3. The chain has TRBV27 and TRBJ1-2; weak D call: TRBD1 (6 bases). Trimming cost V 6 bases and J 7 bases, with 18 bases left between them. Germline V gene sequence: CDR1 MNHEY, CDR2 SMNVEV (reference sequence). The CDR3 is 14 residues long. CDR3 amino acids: CASSLIAGVGGYTF. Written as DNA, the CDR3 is TGTGCCAGCAGCCTAATCGCAGGGGTTGGTGGCTACACCTTC.

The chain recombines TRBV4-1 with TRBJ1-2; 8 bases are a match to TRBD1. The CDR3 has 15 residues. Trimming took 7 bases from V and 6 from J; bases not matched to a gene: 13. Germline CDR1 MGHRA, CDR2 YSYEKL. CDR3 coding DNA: TGCGCCAGCACCGAAAATGACAGGGGAGGCCATGGCTACACCTTC. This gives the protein CASTENDRGGHGYTF.

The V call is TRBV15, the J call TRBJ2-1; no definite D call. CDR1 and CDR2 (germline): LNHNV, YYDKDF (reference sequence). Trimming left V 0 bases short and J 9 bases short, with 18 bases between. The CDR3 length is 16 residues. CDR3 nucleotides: TGTGCCACCAGCAGAGATGGGGTGGCCAGAAAGGGTGAGCAGTTCTTC. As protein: CATSRDGVARKGEQFF.

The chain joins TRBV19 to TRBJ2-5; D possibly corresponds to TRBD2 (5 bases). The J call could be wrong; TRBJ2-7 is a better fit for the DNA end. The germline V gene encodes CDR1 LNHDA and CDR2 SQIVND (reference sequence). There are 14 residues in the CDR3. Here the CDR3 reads CASSRRMGSYEQYF. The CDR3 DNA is TGTGCCAGTAGTCGGAGGATGGGGTCCTACGAGCAGTACTTC.

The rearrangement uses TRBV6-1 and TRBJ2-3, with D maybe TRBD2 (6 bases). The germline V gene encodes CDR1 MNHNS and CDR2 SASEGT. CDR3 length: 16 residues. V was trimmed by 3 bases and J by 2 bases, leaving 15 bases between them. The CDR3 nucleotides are TGTGCCAGCAGTGACCCAGGGAGGAAGCTCACAGATACGCAGTATTTT. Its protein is CASSDPGRKLTDTQYF.

CDR3 nucleotide sequence: TGTGCCAGCAGCTTAGTAAGGGCTAGCGGGAGGGTTCTCCCCTACGAGCAGTACTTC. This codes for CASSLVRASGRVLPYEQYF. The genes are TRBV11-2 and TRBJ2-7; TRBD2 aligns across 12 bases. From germline, CDR1 is SGHAT and CDR2 FQNNGV. The CDR3 runs to 19 residues. J gave up 2 bases and V 1 base, and 12 bases lay outside the gene matches.

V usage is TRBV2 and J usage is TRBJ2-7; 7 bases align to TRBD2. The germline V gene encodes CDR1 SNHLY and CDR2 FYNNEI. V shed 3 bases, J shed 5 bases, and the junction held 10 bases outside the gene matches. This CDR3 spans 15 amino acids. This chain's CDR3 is CASSDPGRPVDEQYF. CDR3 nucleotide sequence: TGTGCCAGCAGTGACCCCGGGAGGCCCGTGGACGAGCAGTACTTC.

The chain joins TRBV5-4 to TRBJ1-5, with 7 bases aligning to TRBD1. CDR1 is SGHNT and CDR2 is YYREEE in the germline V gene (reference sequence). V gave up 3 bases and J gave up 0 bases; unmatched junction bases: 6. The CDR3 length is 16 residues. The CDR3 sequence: CASSSKGADSNQPQHF. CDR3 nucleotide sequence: TGTGCCAGCAGCTCGAAGGGGGCTGATAGCAATCAGCCCCAGCATTTT. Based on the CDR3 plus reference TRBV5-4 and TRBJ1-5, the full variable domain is ETGVTQSPTHLIKTRGQQVTLRCSSQSGHNTVSWYQQALGQGPQFIFQYYREEENGRGNFPPRFSGLQFPNYSSELNVNALELDDSALYLCASSSKGADSNQPQHFGDGTRLSIL.

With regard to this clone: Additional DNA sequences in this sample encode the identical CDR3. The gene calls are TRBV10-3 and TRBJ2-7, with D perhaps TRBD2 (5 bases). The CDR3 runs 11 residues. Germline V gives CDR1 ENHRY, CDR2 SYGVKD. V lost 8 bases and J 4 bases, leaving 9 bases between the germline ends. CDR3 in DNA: TGTGCCATCCAGGACTCTTACGAGCAGTACTTC. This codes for CAIQDSYEQYF.

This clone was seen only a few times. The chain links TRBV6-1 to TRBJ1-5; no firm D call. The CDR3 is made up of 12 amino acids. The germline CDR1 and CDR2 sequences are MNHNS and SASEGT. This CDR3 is CATNRSNQPQHF. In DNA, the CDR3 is TGTGCTACGAACCGTAGCAATCAGCCCCAGCATTTT.

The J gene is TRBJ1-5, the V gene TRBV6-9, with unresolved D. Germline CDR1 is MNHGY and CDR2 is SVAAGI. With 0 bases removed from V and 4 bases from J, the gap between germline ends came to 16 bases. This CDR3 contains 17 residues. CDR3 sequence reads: CASSYSSVPGGNQPQHF. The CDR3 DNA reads TGTGCCAGCAGTTATTCGTCGGTTCCAGGAGGGAATCAGCCCCAGCATTTT.